This entry concerns a single T cell receptor (beta chain). This clonotype was seen more than once but under ten times. Its antigen is unknown. No much larger clone exists at a distance of one base, and base qualities are not known. The treatment or condition label, as the study defines it: live attenuated yellow fever vaccine strain. PBMCs were isolated from peripheral blood using a standard Ficoll-Paque protocol. Dynabeads CD4 and CD8 positive selection kits were used to isolate the CD4 and CD8 T-cell fractions. TriZol was used to extract RNA from bulk PBMCs, CD4 and CD8 fractions, and dextramer-positive and dextramer-negative fractions. This record belongs to a study of T cells after yellow fever vaccination (dated by TCRdb to 2018 to 2020). Regarding the complete study: Libraries from fractions with low cell numbers were prepared with the SMART-Seq v4 Ultra Low Input RNA kit. To follow T-cell clones before and after primary and booster YFV17D yellow fever vaccination, bulk TCR alpha and beta repertoires were sequenced over time. Two healthy male donors made up the cohort, one aged 18 to 29 years and the other aged 30 to 40 years. Blood was collected at multiple timepoints before and after primary and secondary immunization, and bulk PBMC replicates and cell subsets were isolated. What the study reported, not specific to this receptor: The secondary T-cell response was weaker than the primary response but faster, peaking on day 5 instead of day 15. After the booster, most clones that had expanded after primary vaccination were detected again (about 97% of CD4 and roughly 86% of CD8), suggesting broad maintenance of memory. Because abundant contaminating clonotypes from the bulk population could be contained in FACS-sorted repertoires, computational filtering was required. A small fraction of clonotypes showed up in both the CD4 and CD8 compartments, probably as a result of convergent recombination. Because only a couple of donors were included in the study, the extent to which the findings can be generalized is limited.

TCR cDNA was synthesized by 5'RACE template switching, which introduced a universal primer site and unique molecular identifiers. cDNA synthesis was primed from both the TCR alpha and TCR beta constant segments. Library amplification involved two PCR steps, and the second step added sample barcodes and sequencing adapters. Libraries were sequenced on Illumina HiSeq 2500 (2x100 bp) or NovaSeq (2x150 bp). From the authors' description of their analysis: MIGEC handled demultiplexing of reads and collapsing into UMI consensus sequences, while MiXCR performed V(D)J alignment. Vaccine-responding clonotypes were defined with edgeR using replicate PBMC samples, requiring FDR below 0.01 and a log2 fold change above 5 up to day 15. Each bulk clonotype received a CD4 or CD8 identity based on whether the sequenced CD4 or CD8 repertoire contained that clonotype at higher abundance. TCRdb reanalyzed the raw reads on its own, using fastp at Q25 for trimming and MiXCR for clone calling, and kept in-frame beta chains. Each record represents a unique CDR3 protein, reported with the most common genes and DNA among its rows. TCRdb, rather than the study authors, made the V and J calls. This sample lists 150,000 to 200,000 distinct CDR3 sequences; 5.5% to 7.5% were detected once. The ten biggest clones cover nearly 3% of the sample.

V loses 0 bases, J loses 5 bases, and the germline ends lie 7 bases apart. CDR1 SGHTA and CDR2 FQGNSA are derived from the germline V gene. The CDR3 sequence holds 13 residues, the cysteine and phenylalanine included. Only the CDR3 DNA stays, 39 bases, in frame from base 1. This sequence originates from a man aged 18 to 29 who received the YFV17D yellow fever vaccine. The V and J segments used are TRBV7-2 and TRBJ1-2; confidence is insufficient to name the D gene. The sequencing used CD4+ T cells sorted from PBMCs, collected on the day of the first yellow fever vaccination. The nucleotide sequence reads as follows: TGTGCCAGCAGCTTAGCCCGGGCATATGGCTACACCTTC. Translated, this gives CASSLARAYGYTF.